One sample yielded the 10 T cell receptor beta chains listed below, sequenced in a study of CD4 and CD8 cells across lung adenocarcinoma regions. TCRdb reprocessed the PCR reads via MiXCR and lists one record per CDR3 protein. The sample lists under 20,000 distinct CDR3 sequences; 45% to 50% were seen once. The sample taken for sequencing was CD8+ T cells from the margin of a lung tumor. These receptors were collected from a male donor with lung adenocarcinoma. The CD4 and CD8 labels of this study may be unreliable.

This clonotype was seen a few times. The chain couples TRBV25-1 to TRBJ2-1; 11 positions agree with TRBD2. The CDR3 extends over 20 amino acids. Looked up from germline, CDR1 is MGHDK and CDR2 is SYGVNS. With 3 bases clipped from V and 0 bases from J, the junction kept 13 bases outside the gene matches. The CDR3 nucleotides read TGTGCCAGCAGTGATCACAGGGGACTAGCGGACGCCCACTCCTACAATGAGCAGTTCTTC. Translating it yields CASSDHRGLADAHSYNEQFF.

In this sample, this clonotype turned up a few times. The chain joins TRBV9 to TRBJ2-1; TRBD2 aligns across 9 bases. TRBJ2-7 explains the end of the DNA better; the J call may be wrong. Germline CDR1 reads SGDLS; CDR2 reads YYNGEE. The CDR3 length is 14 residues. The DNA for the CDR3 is TGTGCCAGCAGCGCCCTAGCGGGAACCTACGAGCAGTACTTC. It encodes CASSALAGTYEQYF.

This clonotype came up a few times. The CDR3 region is CASSEALTGAGNTIYF. The CDR3 bases are TGTGCCAGCAGTGAAGCGCTGACAGGGGCGGGAAACACCATATATTTT. This chain uses TRBV6-1 with TRBJ1-3, with TRBD1 identical over 8 bases. This CDR3 comprises 16 residues. Germline V gene data show CDR1 as MNHNS and CDR2 as SASEGT. The ends lost 0 bases at V and 4 bases at J; junction bases unmatched: 5.

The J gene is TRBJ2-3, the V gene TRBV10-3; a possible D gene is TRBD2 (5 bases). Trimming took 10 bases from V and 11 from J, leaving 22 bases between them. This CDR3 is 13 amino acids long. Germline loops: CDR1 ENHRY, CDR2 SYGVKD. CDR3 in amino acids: CATGFCPKNMQYF. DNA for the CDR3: TGTGCCACGGGGTTCTGCCCCAAAAACATGCAGTATTTT.

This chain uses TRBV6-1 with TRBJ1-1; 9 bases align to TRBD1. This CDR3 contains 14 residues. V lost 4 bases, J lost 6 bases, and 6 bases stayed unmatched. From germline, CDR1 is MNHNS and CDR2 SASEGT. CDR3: CASSARRQGAEAFF. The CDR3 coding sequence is TGTGCCAGCAGTGCGCGACGACAGGGGGCTGAAGCTTTCTTT.

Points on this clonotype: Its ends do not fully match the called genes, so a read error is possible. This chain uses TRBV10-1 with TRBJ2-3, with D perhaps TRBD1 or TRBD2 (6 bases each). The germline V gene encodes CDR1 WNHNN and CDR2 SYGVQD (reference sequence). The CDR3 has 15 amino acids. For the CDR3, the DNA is TGCGGCGCGAGTGAGGGGGGCTGGGGCAAAGATACGCAGTATTTC. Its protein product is CGASEGGWGKDTQYF.

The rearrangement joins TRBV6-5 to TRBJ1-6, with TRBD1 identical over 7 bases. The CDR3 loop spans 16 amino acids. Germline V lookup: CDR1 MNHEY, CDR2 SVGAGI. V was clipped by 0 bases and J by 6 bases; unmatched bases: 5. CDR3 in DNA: TGTGCCAGCAGTTACTCCCTAAACAGGGGTAATTCACCCCTCCACTTT. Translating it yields CASSYSLNRGNSPLHF.

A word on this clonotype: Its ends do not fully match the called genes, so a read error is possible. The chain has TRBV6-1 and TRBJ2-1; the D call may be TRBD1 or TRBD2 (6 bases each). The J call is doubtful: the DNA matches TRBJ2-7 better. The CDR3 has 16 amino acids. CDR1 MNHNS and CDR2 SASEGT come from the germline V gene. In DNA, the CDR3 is TGTGCCTGCAGGGAAGCCGGGGGCGGTGTTGGGGAGACGCAGTACTTC. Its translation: CACREAGGGVGETQYF.

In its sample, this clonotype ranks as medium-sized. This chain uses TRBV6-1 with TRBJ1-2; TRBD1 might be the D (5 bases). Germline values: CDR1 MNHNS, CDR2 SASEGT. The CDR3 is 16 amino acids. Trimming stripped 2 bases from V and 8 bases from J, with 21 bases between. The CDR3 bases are TGTGCCAGCAGTGAACGGAACACAGGAAGGTTTAGCGGCTACACCTTC. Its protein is CASSERNTGRFSGYTF.

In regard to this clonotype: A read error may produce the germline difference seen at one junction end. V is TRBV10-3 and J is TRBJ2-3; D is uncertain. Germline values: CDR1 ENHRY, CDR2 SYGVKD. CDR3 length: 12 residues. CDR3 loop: CANSPATDTQYF. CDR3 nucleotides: TGTGCCAACAGTCCAGCCACAGATACGCAGTATTTT.